Sequencing of this TCR beta chain was carried out in a study of cytomegalovirus exposure and HLA in healthy donors. PCR primers comprised 60 Vbeta and 13 Jbeta primers. Original data processing: About 10 million of 80 million to 85 million unique TCR beta chains were shared, per a later count. The data were produced by immunoSEQ multiplex PCR, yet TCRdb's version contains in-frame clones alone and is incomplete. That table is the source of V, J and clone size, and D and trimming were worked out from the DNA. The data contain hundreds of thousands of clones, 78% of them singletons. Study findings and constraints: After further analysis at a later stage, 15,000 to 20,000 TCR beta sequences were associated with HLA alleles at 0.05 false discovery rate. A later analysis linked a missense variant in DCLRE1C to the trimming of TCR beta V and J genes.

The CDR3 is 14 amino acids. V was cut by 4 bases and J by 2 bases, with 12 bases left in between. In germline, CDR1 is SGHDT, CDR2 YYEEEE. As to this clone: Its antigen is still unknown.

Sequencing input: PBMCs. This clonotype originated in a male donor in good health and CMV-seronegative. V usage is TRBV5-6 and J usage is TRBJ2-5; TRBD1 might be the D (6 bases). DNA of the CDR3: TGTGCCAGCAGCGTGATGGACAGACAAGAGACCCAGTACTTC. This encodes CASSVMDRQETQYF.